Following are 8 T cell receptor beta chains from one sample sequenced in a study of T cells after yellow fever vaccination. TCRdb called the 5' RACE reads again in MiXCR, with one record for every CDR3 protein. The table lists a few hundred thousand distinct CDR3 sequences, roughly 4.3% of them singletons. The material was PBMCs, obtained 5 days after the yellow fever booster vaccination. These TCRs come from a man aged 18 to 30 who received the YFV17D yellow fever vaccine.

This clonotype has a handful of counts. V and J are TRBV7-2 and TRBJ2-4; the D gene is possibly TRBD1 (6 bases). Trimming stripped 2 bases from V and 5 bases from J, with 16 bases between. From germline, CDR1 is SGHTA and CDR2 FQGNSA. The CDR3 has 16 amino acids. CDR3 DNA sequence: TGTGCCAGCAGCTTAATTCCCGTGGGGGCCGAAAACATTCAGTACTTC. It is translated as CASSLIPVGAENIQYF.

In this sample, this clonotype turned up a few times. The chain uses TRBV6-6 and TRBJ1-2; no clear D gene. The CDR3 runs 12 residues. V was clipped by 5 bases and J by 8 bases, with 12 bases between them. The V gene's germline CDR1 is MNHNY and CDR2 SVGAGI (reference sequence). The CDR3 loop reads CASSSSGLGYTF. CDR3 bases: TGTGCCAGCAGTAGCTCGGGATTGGGCTACACCTTC.

The V and J genes are TRBV6-5 and TRBJ1-6, with 7 bases that match TRBD1. This CDR3 is built from 15 residues. Germline-derived CDR1 and CDR2 are MNHEY and SVGAGI. Unmatched junction bases numbered 6, after V lost 0 bases and J lost 10 bases. CDR3 in amino acids: CASSYSRTGWSPLHF. In nucleotides, the CDR3 is TGTGCCAGCAGTTACTCAAGGACAGGATGGTCACCCCTCCACTTT.

This clonotype was observed a handful of times. The gene calls are TRBV20-1 and TRBJ2-5; D tentatively fits TRBD1 or TRBD2 (5 bases each). CDR1 is DFQATT, CDR2 SNEGSKA, per germline (reference sequence). The CDR3 has 15 amino acids. The germline V and J ends were trimmed by 5 bases and 7 bases, with 23 bases remaining between them. CDR3 loop: CSAPSSRGVSRTQYF. CDR3 nucleotide sequence: TGCAGTGCTCCCAGCAGTCGAGGGGTCTCGCGGACCCAGTACTTC.

This clonotype was detected a few times. The chain links TRBV11-2 to TRBJ2-5; D may be TRBD1 or TRBD2 (5 bases each). The CDR3 runs 16 residues. The V gene lost 4 bases and the J gene lost 2 bases, with 17 bases spanning the gap. Germline V CDR1 and CDR2: SGHAT, FQNNGV. The CDR3 DNA reads TGTGCCAGCAGCTCAGACGGGCGTGGGGGACAAGAGACCCAGTACTTC. Translation gives CASSSDGRGGQETQYF.

The chain recombines TRBV20-1 with TRBJ2-5; the D is unclear. The CDR3 is 13 residues long. Germline lookup yields CDR1 DFQATT and CDR2 SNEGSKA (reference sequence). V was trimmed by 1 base and J by 1 base, leaving 7 bases between them. The CDR3 DNA follows: TGCAGTGCTAGAGTGGGCTTCCAAGAGACCCAGTACTTC. It is translated as CSARVGFQETQYF.

This sequence joins TRBV28 and TRBJ2-3; 8 nucleotides agree with TRBD2. Germline assignment: CDR1 MDHEN and CDR2 SYDVKM. This CDR3 comprises 14 residues. Trimming removed 3 bases from V and 7 bases from J; junction bases left unmatched: 6. The CDR3 region is CASSFSGETYTQYF. CDR3 nucleotide sequence: TGTGCCAGCAGTTTTAGCGGGGAAACATATACGCAGTATTTT.

This clonotype has just a few counts. The chain carries TRBV7-2 and TRBJ2-3; TRBD2 is a possible D gene (6 bases). Trimming stripped 3 bases from V and 1 base from J, with 11 bases between. The CDR3 extends over 15 amino acids. Looked up from germline, CDR1 is SGHTA and CDR2 is FQGNSA. CDR3 DNA sequence: TGTGCCAGCAGCTTTCGGGGGTCCGGCACAGATACGCAGTATTTT. Protein product: CASSFRGSGTDTQYF.